This record concerns one T cell receptor beta chain sequence. PCR was performed a second time for roughly 7 to 12 cycles using a sample-barcoded 5' primer and a J-beta primer mix. In TCRdb, the 5' RACE reads were re-called with MiXCR into one record per CDR3 protein. The sample contains 710,000 or so distinct CDR3 sequences, about 32% of which appear only once. The data belong to a study of blood T cells in healthy people across ages. CDR3 length: 13 residues. V was trimmed by 4 bases and J by 11 bases, leaving 20 bases between them. The germline gives CDR1 GTSNPN, CDR2 SVGIG (reference sequence). What was sequenced was blood. The J gene is TRBJ2-5, the V gene TRBV30; a weak D match, TRBD2 (6 bases). The clonotype was recovered from a woman older than 75 in good health. The CDR3 region has the DNA TGTGCCTGGATGCGGGGCAGATTAAATGAGCAGTACTTC. It translates to CAWMRGRLNEQYF.